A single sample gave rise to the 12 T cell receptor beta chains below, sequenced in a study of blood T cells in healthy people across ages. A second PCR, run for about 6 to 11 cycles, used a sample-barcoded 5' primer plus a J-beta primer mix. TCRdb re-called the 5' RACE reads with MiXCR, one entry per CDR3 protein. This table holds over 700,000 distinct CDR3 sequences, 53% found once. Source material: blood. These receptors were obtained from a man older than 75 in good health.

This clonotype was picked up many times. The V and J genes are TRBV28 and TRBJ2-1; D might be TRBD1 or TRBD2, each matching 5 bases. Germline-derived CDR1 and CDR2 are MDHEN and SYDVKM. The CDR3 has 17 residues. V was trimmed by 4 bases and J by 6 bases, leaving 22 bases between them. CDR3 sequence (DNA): TGTGCCAGCAGTTCCCTGGGGAGCAAGGGGCTAGGCAATGAGCAGTTCTTC. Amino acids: CASSSLGSKGLGNEQFF.

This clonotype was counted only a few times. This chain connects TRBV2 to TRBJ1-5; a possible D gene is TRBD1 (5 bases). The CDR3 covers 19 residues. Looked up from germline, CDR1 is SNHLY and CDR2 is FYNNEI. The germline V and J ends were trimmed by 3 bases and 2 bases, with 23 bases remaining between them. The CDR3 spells CASSEYPPQGRVGNQPQHF. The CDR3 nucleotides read TGTGCCAGCAGTGAGTACCCCCCCCAGGGCAGGGTTGGCAATCAGCCCCAGCATTTT.

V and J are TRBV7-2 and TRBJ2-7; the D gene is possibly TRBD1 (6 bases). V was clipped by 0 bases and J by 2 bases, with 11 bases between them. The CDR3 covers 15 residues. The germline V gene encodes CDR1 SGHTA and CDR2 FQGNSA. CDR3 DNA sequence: TGTGCCAGCAGCTTAGCGGACAGTGGCCCCTACGAGCAGTACTTC. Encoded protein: CASSLADSGPYEQYF.

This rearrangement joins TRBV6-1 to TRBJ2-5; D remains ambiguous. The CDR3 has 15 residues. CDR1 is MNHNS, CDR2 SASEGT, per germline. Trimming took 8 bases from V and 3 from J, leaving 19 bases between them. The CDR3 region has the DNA TGTGCCAGCGGAAAGATTGGGTTAACAGAAGAGACCCAGTACTTC. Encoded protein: CASGKIGLTEETQYF.

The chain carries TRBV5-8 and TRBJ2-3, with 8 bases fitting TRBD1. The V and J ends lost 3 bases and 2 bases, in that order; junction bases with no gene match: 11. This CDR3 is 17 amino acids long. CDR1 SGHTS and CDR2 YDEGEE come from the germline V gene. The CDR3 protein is CASSSPPGTGFTDTQYF. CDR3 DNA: TGTGCCAGCAGCTCCCCCCCCGGGACAGGATTCACAGATACGCAGTATTTT.

CDR3 residues: CATSAGGRASEQFF. As DNA, the CDR3 is TGTGCCACCAGTGCCGGGGGGAGGGCCTCTGAGCAGTTCTTC. The chain is built from TRBV24-1 and TRBJ2-1; 7 positions match TRBD2. The germline CDR1 and CDR2 sequences are KGHDR and SFDVKD. There are 14 residues in the CDR3. The V segment lost 5 bases and the J segment 9 bases; nucleotides outside the gene matches: 9.

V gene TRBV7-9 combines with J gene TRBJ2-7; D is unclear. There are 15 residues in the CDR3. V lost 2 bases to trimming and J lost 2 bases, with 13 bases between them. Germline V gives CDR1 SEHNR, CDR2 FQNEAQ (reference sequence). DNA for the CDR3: TGTGCCAGCAGCTTATTCGGCAGCCAAACCTACGAGCAGTACTTC. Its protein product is CASSLFGSQTYEQYF.

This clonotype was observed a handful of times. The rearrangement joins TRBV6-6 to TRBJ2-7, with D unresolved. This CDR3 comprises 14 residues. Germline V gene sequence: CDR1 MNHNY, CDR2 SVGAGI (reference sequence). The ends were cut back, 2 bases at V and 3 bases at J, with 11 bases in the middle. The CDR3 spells CASSYKGSVYEQYF. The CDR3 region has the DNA TGTGCCAGCAGTTACAAGGGTAGTGTCTACGAGCAGTACTTC.

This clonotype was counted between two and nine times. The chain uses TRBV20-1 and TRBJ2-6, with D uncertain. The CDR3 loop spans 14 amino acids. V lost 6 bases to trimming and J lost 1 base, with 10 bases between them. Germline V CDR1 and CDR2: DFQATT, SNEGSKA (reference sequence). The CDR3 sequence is CSAPDLSGANVLTF. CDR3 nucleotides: TGCAGTGCCCCAGACTTATCTGGGGCCAACGTCCTGACTTTC.

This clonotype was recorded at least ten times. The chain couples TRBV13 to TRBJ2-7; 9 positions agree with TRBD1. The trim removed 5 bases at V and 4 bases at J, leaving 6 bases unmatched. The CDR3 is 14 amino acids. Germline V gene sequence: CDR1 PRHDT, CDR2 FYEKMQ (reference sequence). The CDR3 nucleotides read TGTGCCAGCAGCCCTTGGGACAGGGCTTACGAGCAGTACTTC. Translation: CASSPWDRAYEQYF.

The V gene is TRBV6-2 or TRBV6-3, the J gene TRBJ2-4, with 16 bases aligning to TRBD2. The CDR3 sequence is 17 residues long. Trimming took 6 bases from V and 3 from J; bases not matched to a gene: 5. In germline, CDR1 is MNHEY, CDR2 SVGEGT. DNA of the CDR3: TGTGCCAGCAGGGGACTAGCGGGAGGGCCCGGCAAAAACATTCAGTACTTC. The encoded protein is CASRGLAGGPGKNIQYF.

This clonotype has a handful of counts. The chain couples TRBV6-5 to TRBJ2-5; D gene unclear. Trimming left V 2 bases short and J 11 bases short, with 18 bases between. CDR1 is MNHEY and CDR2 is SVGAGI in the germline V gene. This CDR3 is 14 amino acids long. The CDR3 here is CASSYANREQEQYF. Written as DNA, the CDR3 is TGTGCCAGCAGTTACGCGAACCGAGAGCAAGAGCAGTACTTC.